This T cell receptor beta chain is drawn from a study of T cell responses to AZD1222 COVID-19 vaccine. TCRdb's copy holds only in-frame clones and misses some; the assay was immunoSEQ multiplex PCR. The sample consists of about 190,000 clones, approximately 90% of them appearing once. Germline-derived CDR1 and CDR2 are SGHRS and YFSETQ. V lost 0 bases and J lost 6, with 9 bases in between. The CDR3 has 14 residues. General study results and limits: Spike-specific TCR breadth and depth both grew after two AZD1222 doses. Repertoires in all cases were sampled only once the peak T cell response had passed. Baseline antibody screening turned up just six or seven seropositive AZD1222 recipients. Nearly half of the spike-specific TCRs reportedly recognize variant regions that carry no mutations.

Worth noting for this clone: What it binds is unknown.

The chain recombines TRBV5-1 with TRBJ2-2; TRBD2 might be the D (6 bases). This TCR derives from an adult in good health. The source material was peripheral blood, sampled on day 0 of AZD1222 vaccination. CDR3: CASSLAGTSGELFF. CDR3 in DNA: TGCGCCAGCAGCTTGGCTGGGACTTCCGGGGAGCTGTTTTTT.